This T cell receptor beta chain stems from a study of spatial heterogeneity in lung cancer. V was shortened by 6 bases and J by 1 base, with 12 bases between the two germline ends. Germline lookup yields CDR1 MNHEY and CDR2 SVGEGT. This CDR3 spans 14 amino acids. Carried by each TCR cDNA molecule was a unique molecular identifier. One entry per CDR3 protein, called by TCRdb with MiXCR from the 5' RACE reads. The table has about 47,000 distinct CDR3 sequences, approximately 12% seen once. Stated time point: sample taken at primary tumor resection. Sequencing of whole RNA from tumor, nontumor lung or frozen PBMC involved no sorting.

The V and J genes are TRBV6-2 or TRBV6-3 and TRBJ1-1, with D uncertain. This receptor was identified in a female donor with early-stage non-small cell lung cancer. The sequences come from PBMCs, collected at surgery. The CDR3 coding sequence is TGTGCCAGCAGAGAAGTTGTTGGGAACACTGAAGCTTTCTTT. Translation gives CASREVVGNTEAFF.